Sequencing of this T cell receptor beta chain was carried out in a study of T cell repertoires in cytomegalovirus infection. As for the study in general: An indication of both CMV infection and matching HLA type came from public TCR beta signatures.

In the case of this clonotype: No antigen is known for it.

TCRdb called the reads again in MiXCR, with one record for every CDR3 protein. The data show 230,000 or so distinct CDR3 sequences, about a sixth seen once. Study-level points and caveats: Cumulative public TCR beta family frequency identified carriers of CMV plus the relevant HLA. Ex vivo, HLA-C-restricted CMV-specific TCR beta clonotypes prevailed over the rest of the response.

V lost 2 bases and J lost 8, with 12 bases in between. The CDR3 is 13 residues long. Germline CDR1 and CDR2: MNHEY and SVGAGI. This TCR came from a human donor in good health (CMV status not recorded). Some clones in this sample may be carry-over from other donors' samples. The genes are TRBV6-5 and TRBJ1-2; D unresolved. Material for sequencing was CD8+ T cells from PBMCs. The CDR3 nucleotides are TGTGCCAGCAGTTACGGTATTGACGGGGGCTACACCTTC. Amino acid sequence: CASSYGIDGGYTF.